This paragraph covers one T cell receptor beta chain sequence. Its antigen is currently unknown. This sample is part of a study of high-grade serous ovarian cancer treatment subgroups. The tumor samples were collected prior to definitive surgery or chemotherapy. Sequencing used immunoSEQ multiplex PCR; TCRdb keeps in-frame clones, though not all of them. The repertoire consists of 2,500 or so clones, with roughly two thirds occurring once and the leading ten covering 10% to 15%. The CDR3 is 17 amino acids. The V gene's germline CDR1 is MGHRA and CDR2 YSYEKL. The V gene end was trimmed by 4 bases and the J gene end by 3 bases; junction bases not matched to a gene: 11. Study findings and constraints: Without spatial data, bulk sequencing limits insight into HGSC tumor diversity. Higher neoantigen levels went with greater TCR clonal relatedness. Repertoire similarity ranged about 0.11 to 0.8 between tumors of one patient.

This receptor was taken from a human donor with high-grade serous ovarian cancer. What was sequenced was tumor tissue. The chain couples TRBV4-1 to TRBJ2-1; TRBD2 agrees at 8 bases. CDR3 nucleotide sequence: TGCGCCAGCAGCCCTCGGGGGAGCGGGAGCGTCTACAATGAGCAGTTCTTC. This translates into CASSPRGSGSVYNEQFF.